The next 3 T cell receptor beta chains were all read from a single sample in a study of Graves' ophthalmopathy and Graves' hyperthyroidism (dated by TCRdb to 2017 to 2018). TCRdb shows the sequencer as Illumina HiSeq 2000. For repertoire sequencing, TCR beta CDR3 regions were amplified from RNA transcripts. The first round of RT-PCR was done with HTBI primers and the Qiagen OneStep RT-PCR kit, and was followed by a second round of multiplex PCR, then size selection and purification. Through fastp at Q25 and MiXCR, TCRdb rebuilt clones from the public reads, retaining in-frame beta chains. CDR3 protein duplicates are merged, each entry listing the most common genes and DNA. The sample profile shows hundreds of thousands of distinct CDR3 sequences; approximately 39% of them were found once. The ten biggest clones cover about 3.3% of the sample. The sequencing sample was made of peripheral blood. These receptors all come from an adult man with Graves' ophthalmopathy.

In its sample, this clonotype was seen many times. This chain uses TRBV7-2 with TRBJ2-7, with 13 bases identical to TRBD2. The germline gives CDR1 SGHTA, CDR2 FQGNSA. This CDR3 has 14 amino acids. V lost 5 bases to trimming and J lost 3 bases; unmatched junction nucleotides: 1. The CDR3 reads CASSRTSGSYEQYF. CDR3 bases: TGTGCCAGCAGCCGGACTAGCGGGAGCTACGAGCAGTACTTC.

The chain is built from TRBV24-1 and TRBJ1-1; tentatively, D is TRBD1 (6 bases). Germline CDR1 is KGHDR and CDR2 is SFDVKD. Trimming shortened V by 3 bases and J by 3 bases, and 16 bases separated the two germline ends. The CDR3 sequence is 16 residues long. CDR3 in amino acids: CATSDPATGLDTEAFF. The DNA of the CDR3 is TGTGCCACCAGTGATCCAGCCACAGGGCTTGACACTGAAGCTTTCTTT.

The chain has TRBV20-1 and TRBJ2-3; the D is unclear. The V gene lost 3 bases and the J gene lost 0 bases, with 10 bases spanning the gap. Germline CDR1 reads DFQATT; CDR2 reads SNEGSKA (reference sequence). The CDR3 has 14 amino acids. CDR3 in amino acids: CSASGQQSTDTQYF. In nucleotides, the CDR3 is TGCAGTGCTAGTGGGCAGCAGAGCACAGATACGCAGTATTTT.